A single sample is the source of the 2 T cell receptor beta chains below, sequenced in a study of blood T cell repertoires in COVID-19. Assay used: immunoSEQ multiplex PCR; TCRdb lists only in-frame clones, some missing. Of about 280,000 clones in the sample, 90% were seen once. Input material: PBMCs or T cells enriched from blood (not recorded which). The receptors here all came from a young woman with acute COVID-19.

A few counts support this clone. Other DNA sequences from this sample encode an identical CDR3 as well. V is TRBV7-9 and J is TRBJ2-5, with D perhaps TRBD1 (6 bases). Germline CDR1 reads SEHNR; CDR2 reads FQNEAQ (reference sequence). V lost 5 bases, J lost 4 bases, and 14 bases lay in between. The CDR3 consists of 14 residues. The CDR3 DNA follows: TGTGCCAGCAGCCCTATACAGGGTGGAGAGACCCAGTACTTC. Its protein is CASSPIQGGETQYF. Filled out from reference TRBV7-9 and TRBJ2-5, the complete variable domain reads DTGVSQNPRHKITKRGQNVTFRCDPISEHNRLYWYRQTLGQGPEFLTYFQNEAQLEKSRLLSDRFSAERPKGSFSTLEIQRTEQGDSAMYLCASSPIQGGETQYFGPGTRLLVL.

V and J are TRBV6-5 and TRBJ2-3; D may be TRBD1 (5 bases). This CDR3 spans 11 amino acids. The V and J ends lost 11 bases and 6 bases respectively, with 12 bases between them. Per germline, CDR1 MNHEY and CDR2 SVGAGI. CDR3 nucleotides: TGTGCCGGTGGGGCAACGGATACGCAGTATTTT. This codes for CAGGATDTQYF.